A single T cell receptor (beta chain) is shown here with its context. Its cognate antigen is unknown. This sequence may be a read error, since a much larger clone differs from it by one base. Exclusions: uncontrolled infection, other autoimmune disease, pregnancy, lactation. PBMCs were sourced from roughly 9.7 ml fresh peripheral blood. The record originates from a study of T cells in Graves' hyperthyroidism and ophthalmopathy. The study, taken as a whole, reports: In the blood, most expanded thyroid clonotypes above 0.001 appeared as well.

TCR beta CDR3 region amplification was performed from RNA transcripts. The HTBI set primed first-round TCR CDR3 RT-PCR. In TCRdb, the multiplex PCR reads were re-called with MiXCR into one record per CDR3 protein. The data show some 440,000 distinct CDR3 sequences, 15% to 19% seen once. CDR3 size: 14 residues. Germline CDR1 and CDR2: DFQATT and SNEGSKA (reference sequence). V lost 5 bases, J lost 5 bases, and 16 bases lay in between. Input material: blood. This receptor was taken from a woman between 18 and 29 years old with Graves' hyperthyroidism. The chain is built from TRBV20-1 and TRBJ2-4, with a tentative D call TRBD2 (5 bases). CDR3 region: CSAAASLRENIQYF. CDR3 in DNA: TGCAGTGCTGCGGCGTCTCTGAGGGAAAACATTCAGTACTTC.